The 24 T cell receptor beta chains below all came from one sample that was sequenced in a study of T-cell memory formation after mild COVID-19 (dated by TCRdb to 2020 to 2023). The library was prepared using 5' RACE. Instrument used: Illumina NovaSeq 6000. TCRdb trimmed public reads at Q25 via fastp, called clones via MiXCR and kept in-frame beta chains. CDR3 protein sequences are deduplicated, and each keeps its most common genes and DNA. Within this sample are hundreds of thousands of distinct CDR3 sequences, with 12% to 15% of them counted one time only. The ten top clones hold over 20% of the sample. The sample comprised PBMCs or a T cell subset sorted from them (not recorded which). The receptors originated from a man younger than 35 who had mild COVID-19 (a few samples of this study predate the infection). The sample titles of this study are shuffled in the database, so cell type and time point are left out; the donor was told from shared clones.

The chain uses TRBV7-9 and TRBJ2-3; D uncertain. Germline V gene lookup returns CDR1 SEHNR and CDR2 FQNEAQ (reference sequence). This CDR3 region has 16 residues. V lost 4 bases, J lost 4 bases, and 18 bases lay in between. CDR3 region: CASSSLQRKHADTQYF. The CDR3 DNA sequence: TGTGCCAGCAGCTCGTTACAGAGGAAGCACGCAGATACGCAGTATTTT.

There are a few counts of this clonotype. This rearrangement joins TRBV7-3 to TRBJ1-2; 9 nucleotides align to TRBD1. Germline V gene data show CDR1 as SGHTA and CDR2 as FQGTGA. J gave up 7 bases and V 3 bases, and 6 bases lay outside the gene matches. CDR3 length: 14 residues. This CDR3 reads CASSLDRGDSGYTF. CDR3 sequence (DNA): TGTGCCAGCAGCTTGGACAGGGGCGATAGTGGCTACACCTTC. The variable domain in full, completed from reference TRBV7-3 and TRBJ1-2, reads GAGVSQTPSNKVTEKGKYVELRCDPISGHTALYWYRQSLGQGPEFLIYFQGTGAADDSGLPNDRFFAVRPEGSVSTLKIQRTERGDSAVYLCASSLDRGDSGYTFGSGTRLTVV.

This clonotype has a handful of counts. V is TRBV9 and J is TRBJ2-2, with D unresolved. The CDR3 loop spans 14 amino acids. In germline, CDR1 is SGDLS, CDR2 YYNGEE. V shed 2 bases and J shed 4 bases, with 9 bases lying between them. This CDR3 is CASSVVQATGELFF. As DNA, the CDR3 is TGTGCCAGCAGCGTTGTGCAGGCCACCGGGGAGCTGTTTTTT.

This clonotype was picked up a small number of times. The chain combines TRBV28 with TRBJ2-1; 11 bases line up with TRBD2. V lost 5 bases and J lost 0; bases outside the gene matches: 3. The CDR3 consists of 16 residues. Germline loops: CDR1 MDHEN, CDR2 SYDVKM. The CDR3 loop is CASSPGLADSYNEQFF. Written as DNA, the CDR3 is TGTGCCAGCAGTCCGGGACTAGCGGACTCCTACAATGAGCAGTTCTTC.

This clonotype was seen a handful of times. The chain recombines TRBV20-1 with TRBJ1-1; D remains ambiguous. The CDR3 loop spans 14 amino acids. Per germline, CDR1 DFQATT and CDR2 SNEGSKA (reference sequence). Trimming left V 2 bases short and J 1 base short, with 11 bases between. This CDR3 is CSARSATENTEAFF. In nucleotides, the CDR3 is TGCAGTGCTAGAAGTGCGACCGAGAACACTGAAGCTTTCTTT.

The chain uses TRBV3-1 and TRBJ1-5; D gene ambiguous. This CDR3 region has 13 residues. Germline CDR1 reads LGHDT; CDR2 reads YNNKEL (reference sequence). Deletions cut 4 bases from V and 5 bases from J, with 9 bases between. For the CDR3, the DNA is TGTGCCAGCAGCCCTAAAGGTTATCAGCCCCAGCATTTT. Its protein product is CASSPKGYQPQHF.

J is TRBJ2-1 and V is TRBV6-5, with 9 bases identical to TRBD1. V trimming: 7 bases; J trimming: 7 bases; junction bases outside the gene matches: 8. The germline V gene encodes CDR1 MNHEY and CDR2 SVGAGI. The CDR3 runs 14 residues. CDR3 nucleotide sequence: TGTGCCAGCAAAAGAGACAGGGGGTTTAATGAGCAGTTCTTC. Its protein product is CASKRDRGFNEQFF.

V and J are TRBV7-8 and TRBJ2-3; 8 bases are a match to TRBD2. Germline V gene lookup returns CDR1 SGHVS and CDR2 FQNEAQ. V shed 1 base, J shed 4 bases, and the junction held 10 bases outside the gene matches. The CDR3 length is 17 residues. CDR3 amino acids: CASSLVSSGFSSDTQYF. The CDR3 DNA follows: TGTGCCAGCAGCTTAGTATCTAGCGGGTTCTCCTCAGATACGCAGTATTTT.

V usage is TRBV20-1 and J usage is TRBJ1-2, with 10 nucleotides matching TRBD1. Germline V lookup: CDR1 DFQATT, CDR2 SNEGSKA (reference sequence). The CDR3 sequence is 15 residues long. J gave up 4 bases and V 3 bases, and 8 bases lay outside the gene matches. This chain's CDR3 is CSARATGGPFYGYTF. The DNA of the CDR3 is TGCAGTGCTAGGGCGACAGGGGGCCCTTTCTATGGCTACACCTTC.

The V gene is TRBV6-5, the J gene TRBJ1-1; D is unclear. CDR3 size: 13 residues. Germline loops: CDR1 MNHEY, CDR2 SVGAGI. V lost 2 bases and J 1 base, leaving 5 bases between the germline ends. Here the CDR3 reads CASSYLTNTEAFF. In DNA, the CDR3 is TGTGCCAGCAGTTACCTGACGAACACTGAAGCTTTCTTT.

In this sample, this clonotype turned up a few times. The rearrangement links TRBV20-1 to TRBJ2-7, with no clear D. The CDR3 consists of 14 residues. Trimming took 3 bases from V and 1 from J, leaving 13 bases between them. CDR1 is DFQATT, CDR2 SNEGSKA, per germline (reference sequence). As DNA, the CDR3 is TGCAGTGCTAGCCAACCGGGCCTTTCCTACGAGCAGTACTTC. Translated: CSASQPGLSYEQYF.

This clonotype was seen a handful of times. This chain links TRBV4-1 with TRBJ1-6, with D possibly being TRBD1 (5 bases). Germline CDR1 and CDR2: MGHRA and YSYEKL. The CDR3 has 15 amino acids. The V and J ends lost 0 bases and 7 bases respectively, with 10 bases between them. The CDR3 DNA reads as TGCGCCAGCAGCCAAGATCGGCGGGGCAATTCACCCCTCCACTTT. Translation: CASSQDRRGNSPLHF.

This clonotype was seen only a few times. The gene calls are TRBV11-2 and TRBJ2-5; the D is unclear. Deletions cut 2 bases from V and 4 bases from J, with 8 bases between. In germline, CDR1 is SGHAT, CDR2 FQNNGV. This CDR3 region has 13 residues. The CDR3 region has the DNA TGTGCCAGCAGCTTACGCTATACAGAGACCCAGTACTTC. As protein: CASSLRYTETQYF.

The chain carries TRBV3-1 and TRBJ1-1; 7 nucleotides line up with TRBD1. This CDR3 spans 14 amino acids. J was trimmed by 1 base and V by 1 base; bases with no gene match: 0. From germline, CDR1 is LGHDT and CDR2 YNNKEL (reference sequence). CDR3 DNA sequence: TGTGCCAGCAGCCAAGGGACAGGGAACACTGAAGCTTTCTTT. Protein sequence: CASSQGTGNTEAFF.

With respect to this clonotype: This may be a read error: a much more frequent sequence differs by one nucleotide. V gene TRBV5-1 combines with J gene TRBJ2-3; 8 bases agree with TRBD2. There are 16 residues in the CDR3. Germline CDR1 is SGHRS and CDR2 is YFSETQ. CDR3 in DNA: TGCGACAGCAGTTATAGCGGGACGTCTAGCACAGATACGCAGTATTTT. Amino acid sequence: CDSSYSGTSSTDTQYF.

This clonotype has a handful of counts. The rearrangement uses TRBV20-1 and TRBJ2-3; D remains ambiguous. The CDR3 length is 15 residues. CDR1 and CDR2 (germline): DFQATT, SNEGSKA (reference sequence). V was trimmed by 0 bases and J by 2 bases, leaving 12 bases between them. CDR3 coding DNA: TGCAGTGCTAGAGATGCGCAGGACCACACAGATACGCAGTATTTT. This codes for CSARDAQDHTDTQYF.

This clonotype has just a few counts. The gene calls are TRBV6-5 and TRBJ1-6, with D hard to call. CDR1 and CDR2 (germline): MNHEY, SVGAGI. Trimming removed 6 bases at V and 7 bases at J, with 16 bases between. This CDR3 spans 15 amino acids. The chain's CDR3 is CASRPSDGLNSPLHF. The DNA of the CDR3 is TGTGCCAGCAGACCCTCGGACGGCTTAAATTCACCCCTCCACTTT.

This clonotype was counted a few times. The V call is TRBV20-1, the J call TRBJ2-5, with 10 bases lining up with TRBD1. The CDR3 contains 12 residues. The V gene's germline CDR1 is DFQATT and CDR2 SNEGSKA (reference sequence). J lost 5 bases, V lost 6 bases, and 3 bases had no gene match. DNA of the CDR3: TGCAGTGCCCCGGACAGGGGGGAGACCCAGTACTTC. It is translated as CSAPDRGETQYF.

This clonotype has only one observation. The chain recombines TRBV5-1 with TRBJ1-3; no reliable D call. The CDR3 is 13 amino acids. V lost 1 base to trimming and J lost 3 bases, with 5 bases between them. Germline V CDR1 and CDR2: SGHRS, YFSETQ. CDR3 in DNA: TGCGCCAGCAGCTTGCCGGGTGGAAACACCATATATTTT. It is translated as CASSLPGGNTIYF. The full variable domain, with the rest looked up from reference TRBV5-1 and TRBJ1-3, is KAGVTQTPRYLIKTRGQQVTLSCSPISGHRSVSWYQQTPGQGLQFLFEYFSETQRNKGNFPGRFSGRQFSNSRSEMNVSTLELGDSALYLCASSLPGGNTIYFGEGSWLTVV.

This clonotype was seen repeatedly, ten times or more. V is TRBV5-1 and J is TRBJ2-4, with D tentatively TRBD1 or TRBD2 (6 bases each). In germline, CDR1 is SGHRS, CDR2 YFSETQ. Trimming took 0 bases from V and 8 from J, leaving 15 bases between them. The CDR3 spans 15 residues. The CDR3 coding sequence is TGCGCCAGCAGCTTGGGGACCGCAGGGGAGGACATTCAGTACTTC. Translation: CASSLGTAGEDIQYF. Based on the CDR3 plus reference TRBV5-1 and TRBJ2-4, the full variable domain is KAGVTQTPRYLIKTRGQQVTLSCSPISGHRSVSWYQQTPGQGLQFLFEYFSETQRNKGNFPGRFSGRQFSNSRSEMNVSTLELGDSALYLCASSLGTAGEDIQYFGAGTRLSVL.

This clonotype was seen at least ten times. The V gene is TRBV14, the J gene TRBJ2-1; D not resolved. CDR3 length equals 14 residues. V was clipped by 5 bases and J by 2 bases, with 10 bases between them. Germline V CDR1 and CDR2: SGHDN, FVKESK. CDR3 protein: CASSKRRTYNEQFF. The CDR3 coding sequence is TGTGCCAGCAGCAAAAGGCGCACCTACAATGAGCAGTTCTTC.

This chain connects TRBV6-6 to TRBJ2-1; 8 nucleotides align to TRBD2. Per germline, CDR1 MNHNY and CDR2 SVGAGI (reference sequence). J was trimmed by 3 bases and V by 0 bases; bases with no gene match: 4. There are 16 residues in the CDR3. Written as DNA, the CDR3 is TGTGCCAGCAGTTACTCAGTGGGGACTAGCTACAATGAGCAGTTCTTC. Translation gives CASSYSVGTSYNEQFF.

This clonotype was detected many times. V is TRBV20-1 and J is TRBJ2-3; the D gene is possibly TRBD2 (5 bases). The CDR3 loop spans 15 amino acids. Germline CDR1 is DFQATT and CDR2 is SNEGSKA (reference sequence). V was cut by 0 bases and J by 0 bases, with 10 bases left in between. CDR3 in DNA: TGCAGTGCTAGAGATCCCCAGCGGAGCACAGATACGCAGTATTTT. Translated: CSARDPQRSTDTQYF.

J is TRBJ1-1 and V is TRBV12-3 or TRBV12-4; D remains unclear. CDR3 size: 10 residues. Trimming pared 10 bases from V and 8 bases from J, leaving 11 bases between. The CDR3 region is CATQTVEAFF. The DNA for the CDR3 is TGTGCCACCCAGACCGTGGAAGCTTTCTTT.